This entry lists 16 T cell receptor beta chains sequenced from one sample in a study of CD8+ T cells in alopecia areata. Sequencing relied on a cDNA template that was reverse transcribed from extracted RNA. Sequencing used immunoSEQ multiplex PCR; TCRdb keeps in-frame clones, though not all of them. The data show about 270,000 clones, with none appearing a single time. Sorting of pooled cutaneous lymph node cells was based on CD4, CD8alpha, NKG2D, NKG2ACE and other markers. Specimen: CD4+ T cells sorted from a lymph node. Receptor source: a C3H/HeJ mouse with alopecia areata. As its MHC haplotype, the strain has H2-k.

This clone was seen a few times. Here the gene names and germline are mouse. The read terminates 4 residues before the CDR3 end, so the remaining end is supplied by the germline J gene. The chain carries TRBV5 and TRBJ1-1; tentative D call: TRBD1 (6 bases). Germline CDR1 reads LGHNA; CDR2 reads YNLKQL (reference sequence). CDR3 length: 15 residues. CDR3 loop: CASSQVAGGRGEVFF. The DNA read from the CDR3 is TGTGCCAGCAGCCAAGTTGCGGGGGGGCGAGGA.

Of note for this clone: Germline and genes: mouse. With the read ending 4 residues before the CDR3 end, the germline J gene is used to fill in that end. The chain employs TRBV31 and TRBJ2-3, with D possibly matching TRBD1 (5 bases). Trimming left V 3 bases short and J 4 bases short, with 8 bases between. The CDR3 runs 12 residues. The germline CDR1 and CDR2 sequences are GKSSPN and SITVG. CDR3 bases read: TGTGCCTGGAGGTCAGGGTCAGAA. It translates to CAWRSGSE. The CDR3 reads in full as CAWRSGSETLYF.

A few counts support this clone. The listed genes are named as in mouse. The sequence runs out 4 residues before the end of the CDR3; the remainder is reconstructed from the germline J gene. The chain is built from TRBV19 and TRBJ2-5; possibly TRBD1 for D (6 bases). The germline V gene has CDR1 FNHDT and CDR2 SITEND (reference sequence). V was shortened by 7 bases and J by 3 bases, with 15 bases between the two germline ends. The CDR3 is 14 amino acids. The CDR3 DNA, read in part, is TGTGCCAGCCTCCCCCGGGACACGCAAGAC. Its protein product is CASLPRDTQD. The full CDR3 sequence reads CASLPRDTQDTQYF.

With regard to this clone: Germline and genes here are mouse. The covered CDR3 bases are TGTGCCTGGAGGCTGGGGGTCGGCACCGGG. Amino acid sequence: CAWRLGVGTG. The CDR3 reads in full as CAWRLGVGTGQLYF. The rearrangement joins TRBV31 to TRBJ2-2, with TRBD2 matching over 7 bases. Sequencing ends 4 residues short of the CDR3 end; the germline J gene provides the rest. Germline loops: CDR1 GKSSPN, CDR2 SITVG. This CDR3 has 14 residues. J was trimmed by 4 bases and V by 3 bases; bases with no gene match: 5.

This clone was observed a few times. Mouse gene names apply. The read finishes 3 residues shy of the CDR3 end, and the germline J gene is used to complete it. The V gene is TRBV19, the J gene TRBJ1-6, with TRBD1 matching over 11 bases. TRBJ1-6 is reported as an ORF; its role is uncertain. With 0 bases clipped from V and 9 bases from J, the junction kept 2 bases outside the gene matches. Germline-derived CDR1 and CDR2 are FNHDT and SITEND (reference sequence). The CDR3 covers 15 residues. The covered CDR3 bases are TGTGCCAGCAGTATAGGGACAGGGGGCACTTCGCCC. As protein: CASSIGTGGTSP. In full, the CDR3 is CASSIGTGGTSPLYF.

To note about this clone: Genes and germline come from the mouse. CDR3: CASSDGQGAGSDYTF. CDR3 DNA (partial): TGTGCCAGCAGTGACGGACAGGGGGCTGGCTCC. The chain uses TRBV13-1 and TRBJ1-2; 11 positions agree with TRBD1. The read stops 4 residues short of the end of the CDR3; the missing end is completed from the germline J gene. Germline V gives CDR1 NSHNY, CDR2 SYGAGN. J was trimmed by 4 bases and V by 2 bases; bases with no gene match: 4. CDR3 size: 15 residues.

The table lists this clone with many counts. Gene names and germline refer to mouse. The missing CDR3 end, 4 residues past where the read stops, is filled in from the germline J gene. V usage is TRBV16 and J usage is TRBJ2-3; TRBD2 matches 9 bases. CDR3 size: 16 residues. Looked up from germline, CDR1 is SGHSA and CDR2 is FRNQAP. V lost 2 bases to trimming and J lost 0 bases; unmatched junction nucleotides: 3. The CDR3 region is CASSLTGGSSAETLYF. The covered CDR3 bases are TGTGCAAGCAGCTTAACTGGGGGGAGTAGTGCAGAA.

Points on this clone: The gene symbols are mouse symbols. The read ends 4 residues early relative to the CDR3; the germline J gene fills the gap. The chain couples TRBV19 to TRBJ2-1; 7 bases map to TRBD1. Trimming took 6 bases from V and 0 from J; bases not matched to a gene: 3. The CDR3 length is 14 residues. Per the germline V gene, CDR1 is FNHDT and CDR2 is SITEND (reference sequence). The CDR3 reads CASNRDSNYAEQFF. The covered CDR3 bases are TGTGCCAGCAACCGGGACAGTAACTATGCT.

This clone turned up a few times. Gene and germline names: mouse. The sequenced part of the CDR3 DNA is TGTGCCAGCAGTGAGACAGATTCGCCC. Protein product: CASSETDSP. The CDR3 as a whole reads CASSETDSPLYF. The rearrangement joins TRBV13-1 to TRBJ1-6, with a weak D call TRBD1 (5 bases). The DNA ends 3 residues before the CDR3 does, and the rest of the CDR3 is filled in from the germline J gene. TRBJ1-6 is identified as an open reading frame with a role that is uncertain. V was clipped by 2 bases and J by 8 bases, with 5 bases between them. The CDR3 has 12 amino acids. Germline V gives CDR1 NSHNY, CDR2 SYGAGN.

In the case of this clone: Mouse gene names apply. Read coverage stops 4 residues before the CDR3 terminus; the germline J gene supplies the remainder. The V gene is TRBV17, the J gene TRBJ2-3, with TRBD2 identical over 10 bases. After removal of 5 bases from V and 0 bases from J, the junction contained 5 bases not matched to a gene. The germline V gene encodes CDR1 MNHDT and CDR2 YYDKIL. CDR3 size: 16 residues. This chain's CDR3 is CASSSLLGGSAETLYF. The DNA read from the CDR3 is TGTGCTAGCAGTTCCTTACTGGGGGGGAGTGCAGAA. Together with reference TRBV17 and TRBJ2-3, the CDR3 gives the full variable domain: DTTVKQNPRYKLARVGKPVNLICSQTMNHDTMYWYQKKPNQAPKLLLFYYDKILNREADTFEKFQSSRPNNSFCSLYIGSAGLEYSAMYLCASSSLLGGSAETLYFGSGTRLTVL.

Turning to this clone: Gene and germline names: mouse. Sequencing ends 4 residues short of the CDR3 end; the germline J gene provides the rest. Other DNA sequences within the sample encode an identical CDR3. The chain links TRBV29 to TRBJ1-2, with D perhaps TRBD1 (6 bases). Germline V lookup: CDR1 MSHET, CDR2 SYDVDS. There are 15 residues in the CDR3. The DNA read from the CDR3 is TGTGCTAGCAGTTTATCGGGGGGGGCGGGGTCC. Its protein product is CASSLSGGAGS. The CDR3, in full, reads CASSLSGGAGSDYTF.

Comment on this clone: Gene and germline names: mouse. The sequence runs out 4 residues before the end of the CDR3; the remainder is reconstructed from the germline J gene. This sample also contains other DNA sequences that code for the same CDR3. V and J are TRBV13-1 and TRBJ1-1; no definite D call. Germline CDR1 NSHNY, CDR2 SYGAGN. This CDR3 is 12 amino acids long. CDR3 amino acids: CASSDARTEVFF. The CDR3 bases that were read are TGTGCCAGCAGTGATGCCAGAACA.

Comment on this clone: Gene names are the mouse ones. From the germline J gene comes the end of the CDR3, since the read stops 4 residues before it. The sample carries other DNA sequences with the same CDR3. This rearrangement joins TRBV13-1 to TRBJ2-3; 8 bases match TRBD2. Trimming at V came to 5 bases and at J to 0 bases, leaving 5 bases not matched to a gene. CDR3 length: 15 residues. The V gene's germline CDR1 is NSHNY and CDR2 SYGAGN. The CDR3 is CASRPGGTSAETLYF. CDR3 DNA, as far as it was read: TGTGCCAGCAGACCTGGGGGGACTAGTGCAGAA.

This clone turned up a few times. The gene names here belong to mouse. The CDR3 end is not reached by the read, which stops 4 residues before it; the germline J gene fills it in. The chain has TRBV13-1 and TRBJ2-3, with TRBD1 matching over 8 bases. Germline V gene data show CDR1 as NSHNY and CDR2 as SYGAGN. The CDR3 runs to 16 residues. The V segment lost 0 bases and the J segment 4 bases; nucleotides outside the gene matches: 7. CDR3 amino acids: CASSDVRGQGSETLYF. The covered CDR3 bases are TGTGCCAGCAGTGATGTCAGGGGGCAAGGTTCAGAA.

This clone showed up just a few times. The germline and genes are mouse ones. The part of the CDR3 DNA that was read is TGTGCCAGCAGTGATGCTACCAGAAACACCGGG. Protein sequence: CASSDATRNTG. The complete CDR3 sequence is CASSDATRNTGQLYF. The chain links TRBV13-1 to TRBJ2-2; D uncertain. The read ends 4 residues early relative to the CDR3; the germline J gene fills the gap. This CDR3 is 15 amino acids long. Trimming stripped 0 bases from V and 1 base from J, with 7 bases between. Germline loops: CDR1 NSHNY, CDR2 SYGAGN.

This clone has only a few counts. The gene symbols are mouse symbols. The read ends 4 residues before the CDR3 terminus; that terminus is restored from the germline J gene. V usage is TRBV1 and J usage is TRBJ2-1; TRBD2 matches 9 bases. Germline CDR1 is NSQYPW and CDR2 is LRSPGD (reference sequence). V lost 1 base to trimming and J lost 3 bases; unmatched junction nucleotides: 4. The CDR3 is 16 residues long. The CDR3 sequence is CTCSAGGLGTYAEQFF. The part of the CDR3 DNA that was read is TGCACCTGCAGTGCAGGGGGACTGGGAACCTATGCT.